These 2 T cell receptor beta chains share one sample of origin, sequenced in a study of technical replicates of blood from several donors. Clones were read by immunoSEQ multiplex PCR, and TCRdb kept only the in-frame ones, dropping some. In the table there are some 70,000 clones, roughly 92% of which are singletons. The sequencing sample was made of PBMCs. Receptors originate from a human donor in good health. Some clones in this sample may be carry-over from other donors' samples.

The rearrangement links TRBV7-3 to TRBJ2-2; the match to TRBD2 covers 12 bases. The CDR3 runs to 15 residues. V dropped 3 bases and J dropped 5; count of bases not matched to a gene: 1. Looked up from germline, CDR1 is SGHTA and CDR2 is FQGTGA. CDR3: CASSLGLAGTGELFF. In nucleotides, the CDR3 is TGTGCCAGCAGCTTGGGACTAGCGGGTACCGGGGAGCTGTTTTTT.

The rearrangement links TRBV30 to TRBJ2-1; TRBD2 agrees at 9 bases. CDR3 size: 19 residues. The V and J ends lost 5 bases and 3 bases, in that order; junction bases with no gene match: 20. The V gene's germline CDR1 is GTSNPN and CDR2 SVGIG (reference sequence). This chain's CDR3 is CAWGVSPGGSGSFYNEQFF. Here the CDR3 DNA reads TGTGCCTGGGGAGTGAGTCCGGGGGGTAGCGGGAGTTTCTACAATGAGCAGTTCTTC.